The T cell receptor (beta chain) under discussion was sequenced for a study of OX40 agonist ivuxolimab in advanced cancers. The wider study: Patients got intravenous ivuxolimab at 0.01 to 10 mg/kg every 2 weeks. About 40% of patients had received prior checkpoint inhibitor therapy.

Autoimmune disease history or systemic immunosuppression meant exclusion. Trimming took 4 bases from V and 2 from J; bases not matched to a gene: 10. The CDR3 has 16 amino acids. Germline CDR1 reads SGHTS; CDR2 reads YDEGEE. TCRdb keeps only in-frame clones here, not all; method: immunoSEQ multiplex PCR. The sample includes 55,000 to 70,000 clones, 65% to 90% seen only once; the top ten take 0.88%. The source material was CD4+ or CD8+ T cells sorted from blood, sampled in a trial of the OX40 agonist ivuxolimab. The receptor's source is an adult with an advanced solid tumor such as melanoma, head and neck, liver or kidney cancer. J is TRBJ2-7 and V is TRBV5-8, with 9 bases fitting TRBD2. The CDR3 DNA reads TGTGCCAGCAGCCCGCGGGGGGGCTTACCCCCCTACGAGCAGTACTTC. Its translation: CASSPRGGLPPYEQYF.